The clone carrying this T cell receptor (beta chain) was seen a handful of times. This CDR3 is built from 14 residues. Trimming removed 5 bases from V and 5 bases from J; junction bases left unmatched: 8. The germline CDR1 and CDR2 sequences are SEHNR and FQNEAQ (reference sequence). These data belong to a study of T-cell memory formation after mild COVID-19. TCRdb analysed the 5' RACE reads with MiXCR anew, one entry per CDR3 protein. The table includes 280,000 or so distinct CDR3 sequences, roughly 8% detected once. V and J are TRBV7-9 and TRBJ1-2; 7 positions agree with TRBD1. What was sequenced was PBMCs or a T cell subset sorted from them (not recorded which). This TCR was sampled from a man aged 18 to 30 who had mild COVID-19 (a few samples of this study predate the infection). Cell type and time point are not known. The CDR3 loop reads CASSPRLGQYGYTF. CDR3 bases: TGTGCCAGCAGCCCCAGGTTGGGACAGTATGGCTACACCTTC.